This T cell receptor beta chain was identified during a study of blood T cell repertoires in COVID-19. Study context: Both acute and convalescent COVID-19 samples were obtained from the United States, Italy and Spain.

Clones were sequenced by immunoSEQ multiplex PCR, and TCRdb holds only the in-frame ones, with some missing. This sample carries approximately 340,000 clones, approximately 86% of them seen once, and the ten largest clones take more than 7.5%. Per germline, CDR1 MNHEY and CDR2 SVGEGT. Trimming left V 2 bases short and J 5 bases short, with 12 bases between. This CDR3 contains 14 residues. The specimen was peripheral blood. The origin of this receptor is a man aged 30 to 39 with COVID-19, enrolled during active disease. The chain recombines TRBV6-2 or TRBV6-3 with TRBJ1-1, with D perhaps TRBD1 (5 bases). CDR3 protein: CASSYGTQGTEAFF. CDR3 in DNA: TGTGCCAGCAGTTACGGCACCCAGGGAACTGAAGCTTTCTTT.